This T cell receptor beta chain comes out of a study of blood T cell repertoires in COVID-19. Study summary: COVID-19 samples, acute and convalescent, were from the United States, Italy and Spain. Nucleic acid was either cDNA or gDNA, and it came from T cells, B-cell-depleted T cells, or PBMCs.

Original analysis: Using reference gene primer amplification, nucleated cell counts were estimated. Sequenced by immunoSEQ multiplex PCR; TCRdb stores in-frame clones only, minus some. V and J calls and clone size come straight from that table; D and trimming were deduced from the DNA. The table includes some 460,000 clones, around nine tenths detected once. The CDR3 contains 16 residues. The V segment lost 1 base and the J segment 7 bases; nucleotides outside the gene matches: 7. CDR1 and CDR2 (germline): MGHRA, YSYEKL. This clonotype originated in a woman aged 25 to 39 with acute or convalescent COVID-19. The chain recombines TRBV4-1 with TRBJ1-6; 7 bases line up with TRBD1. Sequencing used peripheral blood. This chain's CDR3 is CASSQGTGQRNSPLHF. CDR3 coding DNA: TGCGCCAGCAGCCAAGGGACAGGCCAGAGAAATTCACCCCTCCACTTT.